Below are 17 T cell receptor beta chains sequenced from a single sample in a study of blood T cell repertoires in COVID-19. Assay: immunoSEQ multiplex PCR; the TCRdb copy retains only in-frame clones and omits some. The sample yields over 200,000 clones, around 88% seen once. Specimen: PBMCs or T cells enriched from blood (not recorded which). All receptors come from a man in his forties who had recovered from COVID-19.

The chain carries TRBV18 and TRBJ1-3; D is perhaps TRBD1 (5 bases). V dropped 4 bases and J dropped 1 base, with 11 bases sitting between them. This CDR3 has 15 amino acids. CDR1 is KGHSH and CDR2 is LQKENI in the germline V gene. CDR3 bases: TGTGCCAGCTCACATATCGACAGTTCTGGAAACACCATATATTTT. This translates into CASSHIDSSGNTIYF.

The J gene is TRBJ2-7, the V gene TRBV11-2; D gene ambiguous. CDR1 and CDR2 (germline): SGHAT, FQNNGV. This CDR3 region has 14 residues. V was pared by 1 base and J by 1 base, with 8 bases between. CDR3 in DNA: TGTGCCAGCAGCTTAGGAGGCTTATCCTACGAGCAGTACTTC. Protein: CASSLGGLSYEQYF.

The chain couples TRBV9 to TRBJ2-2, with 8 bases matching TRBD1. Trimming at V came to 6 bases and at J to 1 base, leaving 5 bases not matched to a gene. The CDR3 is 15 residues long. Germline values: CDR1 SGDLS, CDR2 YYNGEE. DNA of the CDR3: TGTGCCAGCAACGATGGGACAGGGAACACCGGGGAGCTGTTTTTT. Amino acids: CASNDGTGNTGELFF.

The chain couples TRBV6-4 to TRBJ2-2, with 7 bases fitting TRBD1. V lost 5 bases, J lost 3 bases, and 3 bases stayed unmatched. CDR3 length equals 14 residues. Germline assignment: CDR1 MRHNA and CDR2 SNTAGT. The CDR3 loop reads CASSQQGYTGELFF. The CDR3 bases are TGTGCCAGCAGTCAACAGGGGTACACCGGGGAGCTGTTTTTT.

This clone was seen a handful of times. This chain connects TRBV27 to TRBJ1-2; TRBD1 matches 8 bases. There are 16 residues in the CDR3. From germline, CDR1 is MNHEY and CDR2 SMNVEV (reference sequence). V dropped 6 bases and J dropped 0; count of bases not matched to a gene: 9. CDR3: CASSPKGQGANYGYTF. CDR3 coding DNA: TGTGCCAGCAGCCCAAAAGGACAGGGAGCTAACTATGGCTACACCTTC.

The chain joins TRBV9 to TRBJ1-1; D gene unclear. V lost 0 bases, J lost 2 bases, and 8 bases lay in between. The CDR3 is 14 residues long. Germline-derived CDR1 and CDR2 are SGDLS and YYNGEE. The CDR3 bases are TGTGCCAGCAGCGTAGGAGACATCAACACTGAAGCTTTCTTT. Protein product: CASSVGDINTEAFF.

The chain uses TRBV6-5 and TRBJ2-1, with TRBD2 as a possible D gene (5 bases). The CDR3 is 13 amino acids. The germline V and J ends were trimmed by 5 bases and 5 bases, with 10 bases remaining between them. The V gene's germline CDR1 is MNHEY and CDR2 SVGAGI. CDR3 bases: TGTGCCAGCAGTCGGACTCTAGACAATGAGCAGTTCTTC. Its translation: CASSRTLDNEQFF.

The chain employs TRBV7-6 and TRBJ2-7, with a possible D match to TRBD2 (7 bases). V was pared by 1 base and J by 4 bases, with 14 bases between. CDR1 SGHVS and CDR2 FNYEAQ come from the germline V gene. The CDR3 is made up of 15 amino acids. CDR3 nucleotide sequence: TGTGCCAGCAGCTTAGGCGGCGGGGGCCCTTACGAGCAGTACTTC. Its protein product is CASSLGGGGPYEQYF.

The CDR3 is CASSQLGQGREAFF. CDR3 in DNA: TGCGCCAGCAGCCAGCTGGGACAGGGGAGGGAAGCTTTCTTT. The chain carries TRBV4-1 and TRBJ1-1; 10 bases align to TRBD1. The germline V gene encodes CDR1 MGHRA and CDR2 YSYEKL. V lost 3 bases to trimming and J lost 8 bases; unmatched junction nucleotides: 6. CDR3 length: 14 amino acids.

This chain uses TRBV4-1 with TRBJ1-1; TRBD1 might be the D (6 bases). V dropped 0 bases and J dropped 0 bases, with 11 bases sitting between them. The CDR3 loop spans 16 amino acids. Germline V lookup: CDR1 MGHRA, CDR2 YSYEKL. DNA of the CDR3: TGCGCCAGCAGCCAAGATGGGCAGGGGTTGAACACTGAAGCTTTCTTT. It encodes CASSQDGQGLNTEAFF.

CDR3 DNA: TGTGCCAGCAGGCACCGGGACAGGGGGGGAAACGAGCAGTACTTC. Translating it yields CASRHRDRGGNEQYF. The V gene is TRBV5-4, the J gene TRBJ2-7; 11 bases are shared with TRBD1. CDR1 and CDR2 from the germline V gene are SGHNT and YYREEE (reference sequence). The V segment lost 5 bases and the J segment 5 bases; nucleotides outside the gene matches: 9. CDR3 length: 15 amino acids. Full variable domain (outside the CDR3, taken from reference TRBV5-4 and TRBJ2-7): ETGVTQSPTHLIKTRGQQVTLRCSSQSGHNTVSWYQQALGQGPQFIFQYYREEENGRGNFPPRFSGLQFPNYSSELNVNALELDDSALYLCASRHRDRGGNEQYFGPGTRLTVT.

This chain uses TRBV7-9 with TRBJ2-5; TRBD1 aligns across 7 bases. The CDR3 sequence is 14 residues long. Per germline, CDR1 SEHNR and CDR2 FQNEAQ (reference sequence). The trim removed 3 bases at V and 3 bases at J, leaving 4 bases unmatched. As DNA, the CDR3 is TGTGCCAGCAGCTTTCTCGACAGGGAAGAGACCCAGTACTTC. Protein product: CASSFLDREETQYF.

The genes are TRBV7-9 and TRBJ1-5, with D hard to call. Trimming removed 0 bases from V and 5 bases from J, with 20 bases in between. The CDR3 contains 18 residues. CDR1 is SEHNR, CDR2 FQNEAQ, per germline (reference sequence). The CDR3, as DNA: TGTGCCAGCAGCTTAGCGAAGTTCTTGGGAGGGCCCCATCAGCCCCAGCATTTT. Translated: CASSLAKFLGGPHQPQHF.

The J gene is TRBJ1-2, the V gene TRBV19; tentative D call: TRBD1 (5 bases). This CDR3 region has 14 residues. Germline lookup yields CDR1 LNHDA and CDR2 SQIVND (reference sequence). V shed 5 bases and J shed 0 bases, with 10 bases lying between them. The chain's CDR3 is CASSPTEANYGYTF. CDR3 DNA: TGTGCCAGTAGTCCGACAGAAGCTAACTATGGCTACACCTTC.

The chain uses TRBV6-5 and TRBJ1-3; tentatively, D is TRBD1 (5 bases). The CDR3 contains 15 residues. V was cut by 7 bases and J by 0 bases, with 13 bases left in between. CDR1 MNHEY and CDR2 SVGAGI come from the germline V gene. For the CDR3, the DNA is TGTGCCAGCAAAATCAGGGATCACTCTGGAAACACCATATATTTT. Protein sequence: CASKIRDHSGNTIYF.

The chain couples TRBV28 to TRBJ2-3; TRBD1 matches at 9 bases. The CDR3 length is 16 residues. Germline V CDR1 and CDR2: MDHEN, SYDVKM. The junction had 11 bases not matched to a gene; V was cut back by 5 bases and J by 5 bases. This CDR3 reads CASSLPPGQGVDTQYF. The CDR3 coding sequence is TGTGCCAGCAGTCTCCCCCCGGGACAGGGTGTAGATACGCAGTATTTT. Combining the CDR3 with reference TRBV28 and TRBJ2-3 gives the whole variable domain DVKVTQSSRYLVKRTGEKVFLECVQDMDHENMFWYRQDPGLGLRLIYFSYDVKMKEKGDIPEGYSVSREKKERFSLILESASTNQTSMYLCASSLPPGQGVDTQYFGPGTRLTVL.

This clone occurred once. This chain links TRBV7-2 with TRBJ1-2; D is unresolved. V was clipped by 3 bases and J by 8 bases, with 10 bases between them. Germline V CDR1 and CDR2: SGHTA, FQGNSA. There are 12 residues in the CDR3. The DNA of the CDR3 is TGTGCCAGCAGCTTGTCCGGAGCCGGCTACACCTTC. Translated, it gives CASSLSGAGYTF.